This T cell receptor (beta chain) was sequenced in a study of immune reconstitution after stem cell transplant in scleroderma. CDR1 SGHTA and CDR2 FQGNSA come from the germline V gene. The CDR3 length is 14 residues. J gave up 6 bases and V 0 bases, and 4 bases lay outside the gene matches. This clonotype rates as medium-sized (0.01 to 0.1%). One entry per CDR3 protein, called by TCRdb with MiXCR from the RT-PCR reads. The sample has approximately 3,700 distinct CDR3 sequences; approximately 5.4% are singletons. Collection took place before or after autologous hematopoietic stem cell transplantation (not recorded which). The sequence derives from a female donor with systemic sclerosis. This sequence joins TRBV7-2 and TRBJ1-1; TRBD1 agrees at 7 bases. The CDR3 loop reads CASSLAPGGPEAFF. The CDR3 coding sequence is TGTGCCAGCAGCTTAGCACCAGGGGGGCCTGAAGCTTTCTTT.